This is a list of T cell receptor beta chains from one sample in a study of blood T cell repertoires in COVID-19. Here immunoSEQ multiplex PCR was the method, and the copy in TCRdb shows in-frame clones only, minus some. The profile shows 300,000 to 400,000 clones, around 83% of them singletons. Sequences were obtained from peripheral blood. These receptors all come from a man aged 25 to 40 with active or convalescent COVID-19. CDR3s include the opening cysteine and the closing phenylalanine or tryptophan. A D gene is named only where the DNA matches it firmly. For some rows the clone size is stated as once, few or many, or as a class when expanded; others skip it.

V gene	D gene	J gene	clone size	CDR3 protein	CDR3 DNA
TRBV11-3	NA	TRBJ1-6	NA	CASSSKGQIYNSPLHF	TGTGCCAGCAGCTCCAAAGGACAGATCTATAATTCACCCCTCCACTTT
TRBV3-1/TRBV3-2	TRBD2	TRBJ2-2	NA	CASSNSGGPFGELFF	TGTGCCAGCAGCAATAGCGGGGGGCCTTTCGGGGAGCTGTTTTTT
TRBV12-3/TRBV12-4	NA	TRBJ1-6	NA	CASRAARAPLHF	TGTGCCAGCAGGGCGGCCAGGGCGCCCCTCCACTTT
TRBV4-2	NA	TRBJ1-1	NA	CASSPRGWRNTEAFF	TGTGCCAGCAGCCCCCGGGGTTGGCGGAACACTGAAGCTTTCTTT
TRBV7-2	NA	TRBJ1-5	NA	CASSLARVSNQPQHF	TGTGCCAGCAGCTTAGCCCGGGTGAGCAATCAGCCCCAGCATTTT
TRBV19	NA	TRBJ2-1	NA	CASKSIGSSSYNEQFF	TGTGCCAGCAAATCCATCGGGTCGAGCTCCTACAATGAGCAGTTCTTC
TRBV28	NA	TRBJ1-2	NA	CASSLGPASYTF	TGTGCCAGCAGTCTCGGCCCAGCGAGCTACACCTTC
TRBV4-1	NA	TRBJ1-5	NA	CASSEEAGSNNQPQHF	TGCGCCAGCAGCGAAGAGGCCGGGAGTAACAATCAGCCCCAGCATTTT
TRBV5-1	NA	TRBJ2-1	NA	CASSSGTFEFF	TGCGCCAGCAGTTCCGGGACATTTGAGTTCTTC
TRBV3-1/TRBV3-2	TRBD2	TRBJ2-2	once	CASMTSAGELFF	TGTGCCAGCATGACTAGCGCCGGGGAGCTGTTTTTT
TRBV10-3	NA	TRBJ2-3	NA	CAIRGEEDTQYF	TGTGCCATCAGGGGAGAGGAAGATACGCAGTATTTT
TRBV4-1	TRBD2	TRBJ2-3	NA	CASSPIQYSGADTQYF	TGCGCCAGCAGCCCTATCCAGTATAGCGGGGCAGATACGCAGTATTTT
TRBV7-9	TRBD1	TRBJ1-6	few	CASSLQGVSSPLHF	TGTGCCAGCAGCCTCCAGGGGGTTAGTTCACCCCTCCACTTT
TRBV5-8	NA	TRBJ1-3	NA	CASSKTVTTGNTIYF	TGTGCCAGCAGCAAGACAGTTACGACTGGAAACACCATATATTTT
TRBV6-5	NA	TRBJ2-5	NA	CASSYRAGVETQYF	TGTGCCAGCAGTTACAGGGCAGGGGTAGAGACCCAGTACTTC
TRBV9	TRBD2	TRBJ2-1	NA	CASSVQAGGPYNEQFF	TGTGCCAGCAGCGTACAAGCGGGGGGACCTTACAATGAGCAGTTCTTC
TRBV19	TRBD1	TRBJ1-4	NA	CASRRQGGEKLFF	TGTGCCAGTAGACGACAGGGCGGGGAAAAACTGTTTTTT
TRBV6-5	NA	TRBJ2-3	NA	CASKLAGSTDTQYF	TGTGCCAGCAAGCTAGCAGGAAGCACAGATACGCAGTATTTT
TRBV28	NA	TRBJ2-2	NA	CASSLGGGNTGELFF	TGTGCCAGCAGTTTGGGCGGAGGGAACACCGGGGAGCTGTTTTTT
TRBV6-1	TRBD2	TRBJ2-5	NA	CASSERAGGPETQYF	TGTGCCAGCAGTGAACGGGCGGGGGGGCCAGAGACCCAGTACTTC
TRBV29-1	TRBD1	TRBJ2-7	NA	CSTNPGQVSPSHEQYF	TGCAGCACGAACCCGGGACAGGTAAGTCCATCCCACGAGCAGTACTTC
TRBV19	NA	TRBJ2-1	NA	CASSMHERGVTLRAYNEQFF	TGTGCCAGTAGTATGCATGAGCGCGGGGTTACACTCCGGGCCTACAATGAGCAGTTCTTC